This T cell receptor beta chain was retrieved from a study of T cell changes during pregnancy in multiple sclerosis. Clones were read by immunoSEQ multiplex PCR, and TCRdb kept only the in-frame ones, dropping some. The sample yields some 45,000 clones, 95% seen once. V lost 6 bases and J lost 6, with 14 bases in between. This CDR3 has 13 amino acids. Germline CDR1 LNHDA, CDR2 SQIVND (reference sequence). The TCR comes from a female donor with multiple sclerosis, enrolled in a pregnancy study. The chain links TRBV19 to TRBJ1-2, with D possibly TRBD1 on 6 matching bases. The sample here was CD8+ T cells from peripheral blood mononuclear cells, taken in the first trimester of pregnancy. CDR3 sequence reads: CASSLTGFHGYTF. DNA for the CDR3: TGTGCCAGTAGCCTGACAGGATTTCATGGCTACACCTTC.